The clone carrying this TCR beta chain was seen more than once but under ten times. The target antigen is unknown. Isolated RNA was reverse transcribed into cDNA used as the sequencing template. TCRdb's copy holds only in-frame clones and misses some; the assay was immunoSEQ multiplex PCR. The table shows a few hundred thousand clones, with around two fifths occurring only once. This sample was taken from a study of CD8+ T cells in alopecia areata. As for the study in general: The study gave treated patients oral tofacitinib at 5 to 10 mg twice daily.

Whole-study results and caveats: In scalp, tofacitinib significantly decreased clonality and expanded CD8+ clones among the top 100. In patients, TCRs were shared less clearly than in mice, and HLA may possibly be involved.

This sample's treatment: oral pan-JAK inhibitor, 5-10 mg twice daily. Alopecia areata patients gave lesional scalp punch biopsies and peripheral blood samples. CDR1 is ENHRY and CDR2 is SYGVKD in the germline V gene. The CDR3 sequence is 11 residues long. The ends were cut back, 4 bases at V and 5 bases at J, with 4 bases in the middle. The sequence derives from a human donor with alopecia areata. Material: CD4+ T cells sorted from blood, obtained at approximately week 30, from a patient treated with tofacitinib. The chain links TRBV10-3 to TRBJ2-3; D is uncertain. The CDR3 reads CAISAQDTQYF. CDR3 nucleotides: TGTGCCATCAGTGCTCAAGATACGCAGTATTTT.